Described below is a single T cell receptor (beta chain) sequence and its context. What antigen it recognizes has not been identified. The junction does not match germline at one end; this may be a read error. The data stem from a study of T cells after yellow fever vaccination (dated by TCRdb to 2018 to 2020). Regarding the complete study: The SMART-Seq v4 Ultra Low Input RNA kit was used to prepare libraries from fractions with low cell numbers. To track T-cell clones before and after primary and booster YFV17D yellow fever vaccination, bulk TCR alpha and beta repertoires were sequenced longitudinally. The cohort comprised two healthy male donors, one aged 18 to 30 and one aged 30 to 40 years. Blood was drawn at multiple timepoints before and after primary and secondary immunization, with bulk PBMC replicates and cell subsets isolated.

The full study reports these points: The secondary T-cell response was weaker than the primary response but faster, peaking on day 5 instead of day 15. A small fraction of clonotypes appeared in both the CD4 and CD8 compartments, likely as a result of convergent recombination. Most clones expanded after primary vaccination were re-detected after the booster (around 96% of CD4 and around 88% of CD8), suggesting broad memory maintenance. Only a couple of donors were included in the study, so the extent to which the findings can be generalized is limited. Computational filtering was required because FACS-sorted repertoires could contain abundant contaminating clonotypes from the bulk population.

The data were produced on an Illumina NovaSeq 6000. TCR cDNA was synthesized by 5'RACE template switching, through which a universal primer site and unique molecular identifiers were introduced. cDNA synthesis was primed from both the TCR alpha and TCR beta constant segments. Two PCR steps were used to amplify libraries, with sample barcodes and sequencing adapters being added in the second step. Sequencing of the libraries was done on either Illumina HiSeq 2500 (2x100 bp) or NovaSeq (2x150 bp). The published analysis was carried out like this. Reads were demultiplexed and collapsed into UMI consensus sequences with MIGEC, and V(D)J alignment was performed with MiXCR. Clonotypes responding to the vaccine were identified with edgeR on replicate PBMC samples, with the criteria of FDR below 0.01 and a log2 fold change above 5 up to day 15. Each bulk clonotype was labeled CD4 or CD8 based on which sequenced repertoire, CD4 or CD8, contained the clonotype at higher abundance. TCRdb passed the public sequencing reads through fastp at Q25 and MiXCR, retaining productive beta sequences. Under each unique CDR3 protein, matching rows form one entry showing the most common genes and DNA. TCRdb, rather than the study authors, made the V and J calls. The sample profile shows about 340,000 distinct CDR3 sequences; roughly 4.3% of them were found once. The ten largest clones represent 20% to 30% of the sample.

From the cysteine up to the phenylalanine, the CDR3 has a length of 8 residues. Here the CDR3 DNA is all that survives: 24 bases in frame from base 1. Based on the germline V gene, the CDR1 and CDR2 sequences are SGHTA and FQGNSA. The sample's treatment or condition label, in plain terms: live attenuated yellow fever vaccine strain. At each blood-draw timepoint, two biological replicates of bulk PBMCs were obtained. PBMCs were isolated from peripheral blood using a standard Ficoll-Paque protocol. RNA was extracted with TriZol from bulk PBMCs, CD4 and CD8 fractions, and dextramer-positive and dextramer-negative fractions.

The material was PBMCs, obtained 5 days after the yellow fever booster vaccination. The chain is made from TRBV7-2 and TRBJ2-5, with no D gene named confidently. The TCR comes from a man younger than 35 who received the YFV17D yellow fever vaccine. The DNA sequence is TGCGGTAAAGAGACCCAGTACTTC. Translated, this gives CGKETQYF.